This entry concerns a single T cell receptor beta chain. The antigen it recognizes is unknown. No clone much larger than this one lies a single base away; base qualities are absent. The record originates from a study of T cell changes during pregnancy in multiple sclerosis (dated by TCRdb to the late 2010s). Notes on the research overall: Changes in the T cell repertoire over the course of pregnancy were examined in this study in women with multiple sclerosis.

The library was generated by the immunoSEQ multiplex PCR assay. What TCRdb holds here is the immuneACCESS table cut down to in-frame rearrangements. Part of the clones is not present; checked against another copy, under half of the missing clones reflect an unresolved V gene, and the others are unexplained. This sample holds tens of thousands of clones; 88% were observed only once. Together, the top ten hold over 0.5% of the sample. V loses 0 bases, J loses 9 bases, and the germline ends lie 15 bases apart. CDR1 and CDR2 were assigned from the germline V gene as SGHAT and FQNNGV. Reading from cysteine to phenylalanine, the CDR3 counts 15 amino acids. Only the CDR3 DNA is retained, 45 bases long and in frame from the first base.

Sequencing was performed on CD4+ T cells from peripheral blood mononuclear cells, taken in the first trimester of pregnancy. This clonotype was sampled from a female donor with multiple sclerosis, enrolled in a pregnancy study. The chain is assembled from TRBV11-2 and TRBJ2-1; the D gene lacks a confident call. The CDR3 has the sequence CASSLDRWVGGEQFF. In nucleotides, the sequence is TGTGCCAGCAGCTTAGATCGATGGGTAGGCGGTGAGCAGTTCTTC. The entire variable domain, with the stretches around the CDR3 drawn from the reference TRBV11-2 and TRBJ2-1 proteins, is EAGVAQSPRYKIIEKRQSVAFWCNPISGHATLYWYQQILGQGPKLLIQFQNNGVVDDSQLPKDRFSAERLKGVDSTLKIQPAKLEDSAVYLCASSLDRWVGGEQFFGPGTRLTVL.